This TCR beta chain derives from a study of T-cell reconstitution after alpha-beta-depleted transplantation in children. The V end was cut by 4 bases, the J end by 2 bases, with 9 bases between. Germline V gene data show CDR1 as SGHVS and CDR2 as FQNEAQ. The CDR3 is 15 residues long. Preparation of the TCRbeta library used unique molecular identifiers. TCRdb re-derived calls from the PCR reads in MiXCR, one entry per CDR3 protein. The sample shows about 600,000 distinct CDR3 sequences, under 12% of them seen only once. This clonotype appeared many times. The chain employs TRBV7-8 and TRBJ2-6; TRBD2 is a possible D gene (6 bases). The receptor was derived from a human donor who donated a stem cell graft to a child with acute myeloid leukemia. The sample here was PBMCs from the stem cell graft donor, taken from the stem cell graft. CDR3 bases: TGTGCCAGCAGCTCCCGACTAGCTGGGGCCAACGTCCTGACTTTC. Translating gives CASSSRLAGANVLTF.